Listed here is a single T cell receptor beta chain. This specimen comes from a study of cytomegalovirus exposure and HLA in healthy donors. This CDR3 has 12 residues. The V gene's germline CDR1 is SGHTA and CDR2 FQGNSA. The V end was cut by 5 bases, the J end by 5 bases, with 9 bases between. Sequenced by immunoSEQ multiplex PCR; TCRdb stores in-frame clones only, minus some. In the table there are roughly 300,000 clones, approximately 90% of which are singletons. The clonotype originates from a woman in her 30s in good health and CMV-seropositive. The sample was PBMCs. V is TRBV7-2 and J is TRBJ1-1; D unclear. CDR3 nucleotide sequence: TGTGCCAGCAGCCCGGTGGGGACTGAAGCTTTCTTT. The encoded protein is CASSPVGTEAFF. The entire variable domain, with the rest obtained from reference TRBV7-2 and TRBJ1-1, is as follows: GAGVSQSPSNKVTEKGKDVELRCDPISGHTALYWYRQSLGQGLEFLIYFQGNSAPDKSGLPSDRFSAERTGGSVSTLTIQRTQQEDSAVYLCASSPVGTEAFFGQGTRLTVV.